Reported below is one T cell receptor (beta chain). The data stem from a study of shared clonotypes between healthy human individuals. Roughly 30,000 T cell genomes, or roughly 300 ng DNA, went into replicate PCRs of unsorted PBMC. The data were produced by immunoSEQ multiplex PCR, yet TCRdb's version contains in-frame clones alone and is incomplete. Among about 560,000 clones listed, around 81% were seen once. Germline lookup yields CDR1 GTSNPN and CDR2 SVGIG (reference sequence). Between the trimmed V and J ends, which lost 0 bases and 2 bases, there was a span of 11 bases. The CDR3 sequence is 14 residues long.

Sequencing was carried out using PBMCs. The TCR was taken from a woman aged 35 to 49 in good health. Some clones in this sample may be carry-over from other donors' samples. This chain joins TRBV30 and TRBJ2-7; D remains unclear. CDR3 sequence: CAWSVLVRTYEQYF. CDR3 nucleotide sequence: TGTGCCTGGAGTGTGCTAGTCCGGACCTACGAGCAGTACTTC.